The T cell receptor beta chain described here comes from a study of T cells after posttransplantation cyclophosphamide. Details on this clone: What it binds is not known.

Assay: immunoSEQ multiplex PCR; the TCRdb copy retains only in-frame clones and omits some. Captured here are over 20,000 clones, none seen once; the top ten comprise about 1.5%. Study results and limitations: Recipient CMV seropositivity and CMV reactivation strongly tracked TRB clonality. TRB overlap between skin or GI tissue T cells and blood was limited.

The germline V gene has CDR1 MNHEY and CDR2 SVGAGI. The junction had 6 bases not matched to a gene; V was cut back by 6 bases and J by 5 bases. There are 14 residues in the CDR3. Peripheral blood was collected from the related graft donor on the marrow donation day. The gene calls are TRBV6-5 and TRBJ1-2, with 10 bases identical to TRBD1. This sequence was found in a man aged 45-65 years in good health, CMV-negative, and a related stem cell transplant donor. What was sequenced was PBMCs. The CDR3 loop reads CASRGTGAQYGYTF. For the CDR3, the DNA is TGTGCCAGCAGAGGGACAGGGGCTCAGTATGGCTACACCTTC.